Listed below are T cell receptor beta chains from one sample, sequenced in a study of molecular identifiers for immune sequencing clone quantification. One entry per CDR3 protein, called by TCRdb with MiXCR from the PCR reads. Here the sample spans over 550,000 distinct CDR3 sequences, about 25% being singletons. The sample taken for sequencing was naive CD8+ T cells from blood, with Jurkat cell RNA spiked in. The receptors stem from a human donor in good health. Some libraries in this study had Jurkat cell RNA spiked in. CDR3s include the opening cysteine and the closing phenylalanine or tryptophan. Each record gives: CDR3 length, D gene, clone size, J gene, V gene, CDR3 DNA, CDR3 protein. A D gene is named only where the DNA matches it firmly. Not every row has a clone size; where given, it reads once, few, many or a size class.

>14|NA|NA|TRBJ1-1|TRBV13
TGTGCCAGCAGCTTAGCAGGATTGAACAACGAAGCTTTCTTT
CASSLAGLNNEAFF
>14|TRBD1|NA|TRBJ2-7|TRBV28
TGTGCCAGCAGTTTCCCAAGGGGGCGGAGCGAGCAGTACTTC
CASSFPRGRSEQYF
>16|NA|NA|TRBJ2-7|TRBV6-5
TGTGCCAGCAGTTACTCCACCGACAGCCCCCCCTACGAGCAGTACTTC
CASSYSTDSPPYEQYF
>15|NA|NA|TRBJ2-2|TRBV7-2
TGTGCCAGCAGCTTAGCGGGCAGGGGATACGGGGAGCTGTTTTTT
CASSLAGRGYGELFF
>16|TRBD1|NA|TRBJ2-3|TRBV7-9
TGTGCCAGCAGCTCGGACAGGGGGGTGAACACAGATACGCAGTATTTT
CASSSDRGVNTDTQYF
>16|NA|many|TRBJ1-5|TRBV7-9
TGTGCCAGCAGCCAAACAGGGACGTTAGGCAATCAGCCCCAGCATTTT
CASSQTGTLGNQPQHF
>15|TRBD1|few|TRBJ2-1|TRBV7-3
TGTGCCAGCAGCATCGGACAGGGGCTTTTGTATGAGCAGTTCTTC
CASSIGQGLLYEQFF
>17|TRBD1|few|TRBJ2-1|TRBV7-9
TGTGCCAGCAGCTTAGATTTAGGGACAGCGGTTTACAATGAGCAGTTCTTC
CASSLDLGTAVYNEQFF
>15|TRBD2|many|TRBJ2-7|TRBV7-2
TGTGCCAGCAGCTTAAGCGGGGGACTCGCCTACGAGCAGTACTTC
CASSLSGGLAYEQYF
>18|NA|few|TRBJ2-1|TRBV7-9
TGTGCCAGCAGACCTAGTAATAGACCCCCGGAGGGAGACAATGAGCAGTTCTTC
CASRPSNRPPEGDNEQFF
>14|NA|few|TRBJ2-1|TRBV29-1
TGCAGCGTTGAAGGGGCAGGGATCCTCCATGAGCAGTTCTTC
CSVEGAGILHEQFF
>16|TRBD1|many|TRBJ2-2|TRBV6-2/TRBV6-3
TGTGCCAGCAGTAGCACCGGGACAGCCTACACCGGGGAGCTGTTTTTT
CASSSTGTAYTGELFF
>15|TRBD1|NA|TRBJ1-6|TRBV7-2
TGTGCCAGCACCCAGCCCCGGGACAGATATTCACCCCTCCACTTT
CASTQPRDRYSPLHF
>15|NA|many|TRBJ1-4|TRBV7-8
TGTGCCAGCAGCTTAGGAGCCAGTGAGAATGAAAAACTGTTTTTT
CASSLGASENEKLFF
>14|NA|NA|TRBJ2-2|TRBV5-1
TGCGCCAGCAGCTTATATCCCGAAGCCGGGGAGCTGTTTTTT
CASSLYPEAGELFF
>12|NA|many|TRBJ2-7|TRBV20-1
TGCAGTGCTAGGGGCACAACCTACGAGCAGTACTTC
CSARGTTYEQYF
>15|NA|many|TRBJ2-7|TRBV4-2
TGTGCCAGCAGCCAAGAGTCGGCTCCTAACTACGAGCAGTACTTC
CASSQESAPNYEQYF
>16|NA|few|TRBJ2-2|TRBV3-1
TGTGCCAGCAGCCCAGCGGAAGGGTGGAACACCGGGGAGCTGTTTTTT
CASSPAEGWNTGELFF
>13|NA|NA|TRBJ1-1|TRBV11-3
TGTGCCAGCAGCGCACTCCACGGACAGGAAGCTTTCTTT
CASSALHGQEAFF
>17|NA|NA|TRBJ1-6|TRBV4-1
TGCGCCAGCAGCCAAGGGCCTTTCGGGGAGGGTAATTCACCCCTCCACTTT
CASSQGPFGEGNSPLHF
>14|NA|NA|TRBJ2-7|TRBV6-2/TRBV6-3
TGTGCCAGCAGTTACCTAGGACACCCCTACGAGCAGTACTTC
CASSYLGHPYEQYF
>12|NA|few|TRBJ2-5|TRBV20-1
TGCAGTGCTCGACTAGTCCAAGAGACCCGGTACTTC
CSARLVQETRYF
>19|TRBD2|many|TRBJ2-7|TRBV20-1
TGCAGTGCTAGACACTACGGACTAGCGGGGGAAACTGCCCTCTACGAGCAGTACTTC
CSARHYGLAGETALYEQYF
>11|NA|many|TRBJ1-1|TRBV5-4
TGTGCCAGCAGCCGTCATACTGAAGCTTTCTTT
CASSRHTEAFF
>14|NA|NA|TRBJ2-5|TRBV10-3
TGTGCCATCAGTGAGACGGGTTTCCAAGAGACCCAGTACTTC
CAISETGFQETQYF
>16|NA|many|TRBJ2-3|TRBV9
TGTGCCAGCAGAGATACGACAGCCGGGGGCACAGATACGCAGTATTTT
CASRDTTAGGTDTQYF
>14|NA|NA|TRBJ2-5|TRBV7-9
TGTGCCAGCAGCTCCTTTCGGGATCCGGGAACCCAGTACTTC
CASSSFRDPGTQYF
>17|TRBD1|few|TRBJ1-5|TRBV19
TGTGCCAGTAGGTTGGTTTCTGGACAGGGATCGTGGTTGCCCCAGCATTTT
CASRLVSGQGSWLPQHF
>13|NA|many|TRBJ2-7|TRBV7-9
TGTGCCAGCAGCTCCAGGACAACTTTGGTGCAGTACTTC
CASSSRTTLVQYF
>17|TRBD2|NA|TRBJ2-3|TRBV7-9
TGTACCAGCAGCTCCCGAGTTAGCGGGACCAGCACAGATACGCAGTATTTT
CTSSSRVSGTSTDTQYF
>16|TRBD2|few|TRBJ2-1|TRBV11-3
TGTGCCAGCAGCTTAGGGGGCGGGAGGGGCTACAATGAGCAGTTCTTC
CASSLGGGRGYNEQFF
>13|NA|NA|TRBJ1-5|TRBV10-2
TGCGCCAGCAGACAGTACGGCAATCAGCCCCAGCATTTT
CASRQYGNQPQHF
>15|NA|few|TRBJ1-1|TRBV13
TGTGCCAGCAGCTTAGAAGACAGAAGTAACACTGAAGCTTTCTTT
CASSLEDRSNTEAFF
>15|TRBD1|many|TRBJ2-5|TRBV12-3/TRBV12-4
TGTGCCAGCAGTTTGGAGGACAGGTACCAAGAGACCCAGTACTTC
CASSLEDRYQETQYF
>18|NA|NA|TRBJ1-6|TRBV7-2
TGTGCCAGCAGCTTAGCCCTCCTCATAAGCTCCTATAATTCACCCCTCCACTTT
CASSLALLISSYNSPLHF
>10|NA|many|TRBJ1-1|TRBV30
TGTGCCGCCGGTGAAACTGAAGCTTTCTTT
CAAGETEAFF
>18|NA|NA|TRBJ2-2|TRBV11-2
TGTGCCAGCAGCTCGACCCGGGTGTCGTCAGGAAACACCGGGGAGCTGTTTTTT
CASSSTRVSSGNTGELFF
>14|TRBD1|many|TRBJ2-7|TRBV4-3
TGCGCCAGCAGCCAAGATGACAGGGACTACGAGCAGTACTTC
CASSQDDRDYEQYF
>12|NA|many|TRBJ2-2|TRBV30
TGTGCCTCGGTCGGTGGGGCCGGGGAGCTGTTTTTT
CASVGGAGELFF
>16|NA|NA|TRBJ1-1|TRBV15
TGTGCCACCAGCGGTACCGGGACCTCCAAAGGGACTGAAGCTTTCTTT
CATSGTGTSKGTEAFF
>14|TRBD2|many|TRBJ2-7|TRBV20-1
TGCAGTGCGCGACTAGCGGGGGGGCCTTACGAGCAGTACTTC
CSARLAGGPYEQYF
>16|TRBD2|NA|TRBJ2-5|TRBV2
TGTGCCAGCAGCAGGACTAGCGGGAGGGCGGTAGAGACCCAGTACTTC
CASSRTSGRAVETQYF
>15|NA|NA|TRBJ2-1|TRBV11-2
TGTGCCAGCAGCTTAGAAGCAGGGCGATACAATGAGCAGTTCTTC
CASSLEAGRYNEQFF
>14|TRBD1|NA|TRBJ2-2|TRBV13
TGTGCCAGCAGCGACAGGGTTTCTACCGGGGAGCTGTTTTTT
CASSDRVSTGELFF
>12|NA|many|TRBJ1-4|TRBV28
TGTGCCAGCAGTCTAACTAATGAAAAACTGTTTTTT
CASSLTNEKLFF
>16|NA|NA|TRBJ1-3|TRBV4-3
TGCGCCAGCAGCCAAGAAGATTGGGGTTCTGGAAACACCATATATTTT
CASSQEDWGSGNTIYF
>10|NA|many|TRBJ1-1|TRBV30
TGTGCCTGGAGGGGTACTGAAGCTTTCTTT
CAWRGTEAFF
>14|NA|few|TRBJ1-2|TRBV3-1
TGTGCCAGCAGCCAAGAGAGAAGGAGTTATGGCTACACCTTC
CASSQERRSYGYTF
>15|NA|NA|TRBJ2-3|TRBV28
TGTGCCAGCTGTGCCTTCATCCTTTCCACAGATACGCAGTATTTT
CASCAFILSTDTQYF
>17|NA|many|TRBJ1-6|TRBV9
TGTGCCAGCAGCGAAAGGGACGGAGGAAACCCTAATTCACCCCTCCACTTT
CASSERDGGNPNSPLHF
>18|TRBD2|few|TRBJ2-3|TRBV10-3
TGTGCCATCAGTGAGATGGCTAGCGGGAGTATCGGCACAGATACGCAGTATTTT
CAISEMASGSIGTDTQYF
>15|NA|NA|TRBJ1-2|TRBV4-3
TGCGCCAGCAGCCAAGTCTTGTCAGGGATCGATGGCTACACCTTC
CASSQVLSGIDGYTF
>15|NA|many|TRBJ2-1|TRBV7-6
TGTGCCAGCAGCTTGATTCGGGAGTTTGAGGATGAGCAGTTCTTC
CASSLIREFEDEQFF
>14|TRBD2|few|TRBJ2-3|TRBV10-3
TGTGCCATCCCGCTAGCGGGGAGCACAGATACGCAGTATTTT
CAIPLAGSTDTQYF
>13|NA|NA|TRBJ2-2|TRBV6-4
TGTGCCAGCAAGGGGGAGAACACCGGGGAGCTGTTTTTT
CASKGENTGELFF
>14|NA|NA|TRBJ1-4|TRBV6-6
TGTGCCAGCAGTAGGGACATCCGGGGTGAAAAACTGTTTTTT
CASSRDIRGEKLFF
>18|NA|NA|TRBJ2-7|TRBV5-6
TGTGCCAGCAGCTTGGCCCTCGGGTTGGCCTTAACGGCCCACGAGCAGTACTTC
CASSLALGLALTAHEQYF
>15|TRBD2|many|TRBJ2-7|TRBV4-3
TGCGCCAGCAGCCAAGGCGGCGGGAGGTACTACGAGCAGTACTTC
CASSQGGGRYYEQYF
>14|NA|many|TRBJ2-3|TRBV3-1
TGTGCCAGCAGCCAAGAGACCCACACAGATACGCAGTATTTT
CASSQETHTDTQYF
>17|NA|NA|TRBJ1-6|TRBV6-1
TGTGCCAGCAGTGAATGGGTTGGGCGGATACAAAATTCACCCCTCCACTTT
CASSEWVGRIQNSPLHF